These T cell receptor beta chains were read from a single sample in a study of T cell repertoires in ileal Crohn's disease. Assay used: immunoSEQ multiplex PCR; TCRdb lists only in-frame clones, some missing. The table lists around 15,000 clones, under 95% of them singletons. What was sequenced was ileal tissue. All receptors come from an adult with Crohn's disease. Each CDR3 is given with its conserved first and last residue. D genes are given only for firm matches. A row's size may be missing; if present it is once, few, many or a size class.

v_call	j_call	d_call	cdr3_length	clone_size	cdr3_aa	cdr3_nt
TRBV11-2	TRBJ1-2	TRBD1	14	once	CASRTRQGVAGYTF	TGTGCCAGCAGGACCCGACAGGGTGTCGCTGGCTACACCTTC
TRBV7-9	TRBJ2-2	NA	14	NA	CASSSDFDTGELFF	TGTGCCAGCAGCTCGGACTTCGACACCGGGGAGCTGTTTTTT
TRBV2	TRBJ1-1	NA	14	once	CASSENARGTEAFF	TGTGCCAGCAGTGAAAATGCCAGGGGCACTGAAGCTTTCTTT
TRBV4-1	TRBJ1-3	NA	19	NA	CASSQDLQGWSLSGNTIYF	TGCGCCAGCAGCCAAGATTTGCAAGGCTGGTCCCTTTCTGGAAACACCATATATTTT
TRBV5-6	TRBJ2-7	TRBD2	14	NA	CASSLRGVTYEQYF	TGTGCCAGCAGCTTACGGGGGGTTACCTACGAGCAGTACTTC
TRBV11-3	TRBJ2-7	NA	13	NA	CASSLGVSYEQYF	TGTGCCAGCAGCTTAGGGGTCAGCTACGAGCAGTACTTC
TRBV19	TRBJ1-2	NA	18	NA	CASSTTKFLPAPGYGYTF	TGTGCCAGTAGTACCACTAAATTCCTCCCAGCACCTGGGTATGGCTACACCTTC
TRBV5-1	TRBJ2-1	NA	15	NA	CASSTGRQLFDEQFF	TGCGCCAGCAGTACAGGGAGGCAGCTCTTCGATGAGCAGTTCTTC
TRBV27	TRBJ2-3	TRBD2	17	NA	CASSLRAGGPFGDTQYF	TGTGCCAGCAGTTTAAGAGCGGGGGGGCCGTTTGGAGATACGCAGTATTTT
TRBV28	TRBJ2-5	NA	12	NA	CASSLLGETQYF	TGTGCCAGCAGTTTATTAGGCGAGACCCAGTACTTC
TRBV11-2	TRBJ1-1	NA	15	once	CASSPRTAMNTEAFF	TGTGCCAGCAGCCCTAGGACAGCGATGAACACTGAAGCTTTCTTT
TRBV19	TRBJ1-5	NA	15	NA	CASTTGGGSNQPQHF	TGTGCCAGTACCACGGGGGGTGGCAGCAATCAGCCCCAGCATTTT
TRBV2	TRBJ2-1	NA	13	NA	CASHTQLYNEQFF	TGTGCCAGCCACACGCAACTCTACAATGAGCAGTTCTTC
TRBV19	TRBJ1-5	NA	16	NA	CASSIDTPTGNQPQHF	TGTGCCAGTAGTATAGATACCCCCACGGGGAATCAGCCCCAGCATTTT
TRBV28	TRBJ1-4	NA	13	NA	CASSSRDGEKLFF	TGTGCCAGCTCTTCCCGGGACGGTGAAAAACTGTTTTTT
TRBV28	TRBJ2-7	NA	11	NA	CASSEDTEQYF	TGTGCCAGCAGTGAGGACACTGAGCAGTACTTC
TRBV5-1	TRBJ1-1	TRBD1	15	NA	CASSPDRGGNTEAFF	TGCGCCAGCAGCCCCGACAGGGGGGGGAACACTGAAGCTTTCTTT
TRBV28	TRBJ1-4	NA	16	NA	CASSPYFEGWEEKLFF	TGTGCCAGCAGCCCGTACTTCGAGGGTTGGGAGGAAAAACTGTTTTTT
TRBV5-1	TRBJ1-1	NA	17	NA	CASSYDTQKGVNTEAFF	TGCGCCAGCAGCTACGACACGCAAAAGGGGGTGAACACTGAAGCTTTCTTT
TRBV5-1	TRBJ1-5	NA	14	NA	CASSSGQGTQPQHF	TGCGCCAGCAGCTCTGGTCAGGGGACGCAGCCCCAGCATTTT
TRBV30	TRBJ2-5	TRBD2	15	NA	CASPAGGRYQETQYF	TGTGCCTCTCCTGCGGGGGGAAGGTACCAAGAGACCCAGTACTTC
TRBV4-2	TRBJ1-1	NA	17	NA	CASSHGGSGKGNTEAFF	TGTGCCAGCAGCCATGGCGGATCCGGGAAGGGGAACACTGAAGCTTTCTTT
TRBV6-5	TRBJ1-1	NA	13	NA	CASRAVGNTEAFF	TGTGCCAGTCGGGCAGTCGGGAACACTGAAGCTTTCTTT
TRBV19	TRBJ1-2	TRBD1	15	NA	CASSILDRVDYGYTF	TGTGCCAGTAGTATCTTGGACAGGGTTGACTATGGCTACACCTTC
TRBV6-6	TRBJ1-2	NA	12	NA	CASSPSPYGYTF	TGTGCCAGCAGTCCGAGCCCCTATGGCTACACCTTC
TRBV29-1	TRBJ1-1	NA	13	few	CSVAAGAGTEAFF	TGCAGCGTTGCAGCAGGGGCGGGCACTGAAGCTTTCTTT
TRBV6-5	TRBJ2-3	NA	15	NA	CASSLLTGGPDTQYF	TGTGCCAGCAGCCTCCTGACGGGGGGCCCAGATACGCAGTATTTT